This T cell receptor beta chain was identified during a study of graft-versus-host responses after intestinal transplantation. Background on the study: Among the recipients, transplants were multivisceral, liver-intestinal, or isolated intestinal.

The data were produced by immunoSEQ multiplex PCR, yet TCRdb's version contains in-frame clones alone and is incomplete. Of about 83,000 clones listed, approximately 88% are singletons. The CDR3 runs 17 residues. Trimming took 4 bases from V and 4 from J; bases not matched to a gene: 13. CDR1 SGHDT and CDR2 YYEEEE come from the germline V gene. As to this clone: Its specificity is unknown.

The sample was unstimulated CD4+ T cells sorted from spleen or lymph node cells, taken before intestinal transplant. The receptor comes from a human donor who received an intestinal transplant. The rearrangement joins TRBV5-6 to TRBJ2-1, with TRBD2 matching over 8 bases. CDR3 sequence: CASSTLLAGQRYNEQFF. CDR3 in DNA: TGTGCCAGCAGCACCCTTTTAGCGGGACAAAGATACAATGAGCAGTTCTTC.